A single sample gave rise to the 13 T cell receptor beta chains below, sequenced in a study of beta chain features in type 1 diabetes. Study results and caveats: Within each of all four CD4+ subsets, Type 1 diabetes patients had TCRB CDR3s that were moderately but significantly shorter.

Expressed TCRB transcripts got sequenced, as all isolated RNA was reverse transcribed. Assay: immunoSEQ multiplex PCR; the TCRdb copy retains only in-frame clones and omits some. This table holds about 650,000 clones, 9.5% to 15% found once. No antigen has been assigned to these receptors. The sequencing input was naive CD4+ T cells from blood. These TCRs come from a man aged 25-45 years with type 1 diabetes.

This clone occurred many times. This sequence joins TRBV13 and TRBJ1-6, with TRBD1 as a possible D gene (5 bases). This CDR3 spans 14 amino acids. Trimming shortened V by 1 base and J by 7 bases, and 8 bases separated the two germline ends. Per the germline V gene, CDR1 is PRHDT and CDR2 is FYEKMQ (reference sequence). The CDR3 sequence is CASSLAGLNSPLHF. CDR3 in DNA: TGTGCCAGCAGCTTAGCAGGGTTGAATTCACCCCTCCACTTT.

This clone has only a few counts. The chain employs TRBV6-4 and TRBJ1-6; a possible D gene is TRBD1 (5 bases). Trimming shortened V by 8 bases and J by 7 bases, and 12 bases separated the two germline ends. This CDR3 contains 13 residues. Germline V gene lookup returns CDR1 MRHNA and CDR2 SNTAGT. CDR3: CASHPGGNSPLHF. CDR3 sequence (DNA): TGTGCCAGCCACCCGGGGGGGAATTCACCCCTCCACTTT.

The J gene is TRBJ2-1, the V gene TRBV10-1; 10 positions match TRBD1. This CDR3 is built from 14 residues. CDR1 is WNHNN and CDR2 is SYGVQD in the germline V gene (reference sequence). The V gene end was trimmed by 4 bases and the J gene end by 5 bases; junction bases not matched to a gene: 2. The DNA of the CDR3 is TGCGCCAGCAGTGGCGGACAGGGGGACAATGAGCAGTTCTTC. Protein: CASSGGQGDNEQFF.

The rearrangement links TRBV4-2 to TRBJ1-6, with 10 positions matching TRBD1. The CDR3 sequence is 16 residues long. Per germline, CDR1 LGHNA and CDR2 YNFKEQ. Trimming at V came to 4 bases and at J to 7 bases, leaving 7 bases not matched to a gene. This chain's CDR3 is CASSRTVDRGNSPLHF. CDR3 DNA sequence: TGTGCCAGCAGCCGGACTGTGGACAGGGGGAATTCACCCCTCCACTTT.

The V call is TRBV4-2, the J call TRBJ2-7; 8 bases align to TRBD2. The length of the CDR3 is 17 residues. Germline V gene data show CDR1 as LGHNA and CDR2 as YNFKEQ. Trimming cost V 0 bases and J 2 bases; bases outside gene matches: 9. The CDR3 loop reads CASSQDPRAGVTYEQYF. CDR3 DNA sequence: TGTGCCAGCAGCCAAGACCCCCGAGCGGGGGTCACCTACGAGCAGTACTTC.

The chain joins TRBV7-9 to TRBJ1-6, with D unclear. V was pared by 3 bases and J by 11 bases, with 8 bases between. This CDR3 is 12 amino acids long. Germline lookup yields CDR1 SEHNR and CDR2 FQNEAQ (reference sequence). This chain's CDR3 is CASSFGPPPLHF. DNA of the CDR3: TGTGCCAGCAGCTTTGGGCCCCCACCCCTCCACTTT.

The rearrangement uses TRBV2 and TRBJ1-2; D not resolved. CDR1 and CDR2 from the germline V gene are SNHLY and FYNNEI. V lost 6 bases and J lost 8, with 16 bases in between. The CDR3 is made up of 13 amino acids. The CDR3 sequence is CASREQDGEGYTF. Here the CDR3 DNA reads TGTGCCAGCAGGGAACAAGACGGGGAGGGCTACACCTTC.

This clone was observed a handful of times. This sequence joins TRBV5-4 and TRBJ2-1; 8 bases fit TRBD1. The V gene end was trimmed by 0 bases and the J gene end by 7 bases; junction bases not matched to a gene: 3. Germline CDR1 SGHNT, CDR2 YYREEE (reference sequence). This CDR3 spans 14 amino acids. The CDR3 bases are TGTGCCAGCAGCTTGGGGGACAGGTTTAATGAGCAGTTCTTC. Translation gives CASSLGDRFNEQFF. Supplemented by reference TRBV5-4 and TRBJ2-1, the full variable domain reads ETGVTQSPTHLIKTRGQQVTLRCSSQSGHNTVSWYQQALGQGPQFIFQYYREEENGRGNFPPRFSGLQFPNYSSELNVNALELDDSALYLCASSLGDRFNEQFFGPGTRLTVL.

The chain joins TRBV11-2 to TRBJ2-1; D is possibly TRBD2 (5 bases). Germline CDR1 reads SGHAT; CDR2 reads FQNNGV. The CDR3 runs 14 residues. V lost 7 bases and J 0 bases, leaving 10 bases between the germline ends. The CDR3 here is CASNGAGSYNEQFF. CDR3 nucleotides: TGTGCCAGCAATGGCGCGGGCTCCTACAATGAGCAGTTCTTC.

The table lists this clone with a few counts. This rearrangement joins TRBV5-4 to TRBJ2-2; the match to TRBD1 covers 7 bases. Germline V gene lookup returns CDR1 SGHNT and CDR2 YYREEE (reference sequence). The CDR3 covers 16 residues. Trimming removed 0 bases from V and 6 bases from J; junction bases left unmatched: 8. CDR3 in DNA: TGTGCCAGCAGCTTGGGCCGGGACAGACGGTCCGGGGAGCTGTTTTTT. Translated: CASSLGRDRRSGELFF.

Notes on this clone: Different DNA sequences within this sample yield the same CDR3. V and J are TRBV5-1 and TRBJ2-7; D could derive from TRBD1 or TRBD2 (5 bases each). Deletions cut 0 bases from V and 5 bases from J, with 6 bases between. CDR1 SGHRS and CDR2 YFSETQ come from the germline V gene. This CDR3 region has 12 residues. The CDR3 loop reads CASSLGGDEQYF. The CDR3 region has the DNA TGCGCCAGCAGCTTGGGAGGGGACGAGCAGTACTTC.

This clone was observed a few times. V gene TRBV29-1 combines with J gene TRBJ2-2; 9 bases fit TRBD2. Germline V gives CDR1 SQVTM, CDR2 ANQGSEA. V gave up 7 bases and J gave up 3 bases; unmatched junction bases: 6. The CDR3 loop spans 14 amino acids. This CDR3 reads CSGRTSVYTGELFF. The CDR3 DNA sequence: TGCAGCGGACGGACTAGCGTATACACCGGGGAGCTGTTTTTT.

V is TRBV25-1 and J is TRBJ1-4; TRBD1 aligns across 7 bases. There are 15 residues in the CDR3. Germline V CDR1 and CDR2: MGHDK, SYGVNS. J gave up 5 bases and V 3 bases, and 6 bases lay outside the gene matches. CDR3 bases: TGTGCCAGCAGTGATACGGGCAGGGGGAATGAAAAACTGTTTTTT. Translated: CASSDTGRGNEKLFF.